A selection of T cell receptor beta chains follows, all from one sample in a study of T cell repertoires in aging, cancer and after chemotherapy. Each CDR3 protein gets one entry after TCRdb re-called the multiplex PCR reads with MiXCR. The sample gives approximately 9,500 distinct CDR3 sequences, about 25% of which show up once; about 1.2% is in the top ten. Specimen: blood. The receptors here all came from a human donor in good health. Each CDR3 is given without its conserved first and last residue. Rows give clone size only sometimes, using once, few, many, or a class for an expanded clone.

V gene,J gene,clone size,CDR3 protein
TRBV28,TRBJ2-2,few,ASSLVRAGELF
TRBV5-1,TRBJ1-1,-,ASSSSGGKIEAF
TRBV11-2,TRBJ1-2,few,ASSTQSLRTRRVGAYGYT
TRBV6-5,TRBJ2-3,medium-sized,ASSYYRGGGDTQY
TRBV10-3,TRBJ1-3,medium-sized,AISERERNTIY
TRBV30,TRBJ1-3,medium-sized,AWSVVGLRNTIY
TRBV6-1,TRBJ1-6,medium-sized,ASSGGEDRGSSPLH
TRBV7-3,TRBJ2-3,few,ASSLTTTSTDTQY
TRBV28,TRBJ1-2,few,ASSLDRRRNYGYT
TRBV12-3/TRBV12-4,TRBJ2-5,-,ASSLGATQAQETQY
TRBV5-6,TRBJ2-5,-,ASSWDGRETQY
TRBV20-1,TRBJ2-7,medium-sized,SATGQKYEQY
TRBV5-1,TRBJ1-1,-,ASSVGWSNTEAF
TRBV6-4,TRBJ2-5,-,ASSDRPDRGEETQY
TRBV20-1,TRBJ2-1,-,SLAGRRPRYNEQF
TRBV6-2/TRBV6-3,TRBJ2-1,few,ASSYVGGAGDEQF
TRBV6-5,TRBJ2-1,-,ASSYDESSYNEQF
TRBV6-5,TRBJ2-1,medium-sized,ASGPVLEQF
TRBV5-6,TRBJ2-5,few,ASGRQHQETQY
TRBV10-3,TRBJ2-3,few,AINEGLAGGNSRDTQY
TRBV19,TRBJ2-7,-,ASSQEQLRGYEQY
TRBV12-3/TRBV12-4,TRBJ2-2,-,ASSLGLARVGELF
TRBV5-1,TRBJ1-1,few,ASSLGSKGTEAF
TRBV6-1,TRBJ2-3,-,ASSYGGGTDTQY
TRBV11-2,TRBJ2-1,few,ASSPRQPSSYNEQF
TRBV7-3,TRBJ2-4,few,ASSLTGAGNIQY
TRBV6-5,TRBJ2-1,medium-sized,ASSSSPREQF
TRBV7-9,TRBJ1-4,-,ASSHADSDEKLF
TRBV6-2/TRBV6-3,TRBJ2-3,few,ASSYELTGTSGIDTQY
TRBV5-1,TRBJ2-5,-,ASSGRGPLQETQY
TRBV6-5,TRBJ2-5,-,ASRYEGTAVGTQY
TRBV19,TRBJ2-7,medium-sized,ASSIGGAIYEQY
TRBV13,TRBJ1-6,few,ASSLGQSSSYNSPLH
TRBV20-1,TRBJ2-3,few,SAKIAGGEIGTQY
TRBV7-2,TRBJ2-7,once,ASSLDSYGAYKQY
TRBV11-2,TRBJ1-6,-,ASSLQRYNSPLH
TRBV5-1,TRBJ2-7,-,ASSSGQMEQY
TRBV13,TRBJ2-1,-,ASSLMVDAPMGEQF
TRBV4-1,TRBJ1-2,few,ASSQGTRGPGYT
TRBV6-1,TRBJ1-1,medium-sized,ASHRDPDTEAF
TRBV7-3,TRBJ2-3,-,ASSLEVFLGDTQY
TRBV11-2,TRBJ2-1,few,ASSTYGGGPYNEQF
TRBV13,TRBJ2-1,few,ASSLGVGTGNEQF
TRBV6-5,TRBJ1-6,-,ASGLIFRHPGTGVYAVDSPLH
TRBV6-5,TRBJ2-2,-,ASSPENTGELF
TRBV29-1,TRBJ2-7,-,SVAPAGAYEQY
TRBV27,TRBJ2-3,medium-sized,ASSPLHTAKRGTQY
TRBV4-2,TRBJ2-7,few,ASSTGRQGAEEQY
TRBV5-6,TRBJ2-2,medium-sized,ASSLGAGANGELF
TRBV27,TRBJ2-7,few,ASSWILADIYEQY
TRBV5-1,TRBJ1-1,-,ASSLDRGTEAF
TRBV6-5,TRBJ2-7,few,ASSYSLAGGITYEQY
TRBV12-3/TRBV12-4,TRBJ2-5,-,ASSFARETSQETQY
TRBV7-3,TRBJ2-1,-,ASSLVGELAGGSYNEQF
TRBV12-3/TRBV12-4,TRBJ2-3,-,ASSFRPHRTVGTDTQY
TRBV11-1,TRBJ2-7,medium-sized,ASSLGTLGLFRQY
TRBV30,TRBJ2-7,-,ACLLGLAGDEQY